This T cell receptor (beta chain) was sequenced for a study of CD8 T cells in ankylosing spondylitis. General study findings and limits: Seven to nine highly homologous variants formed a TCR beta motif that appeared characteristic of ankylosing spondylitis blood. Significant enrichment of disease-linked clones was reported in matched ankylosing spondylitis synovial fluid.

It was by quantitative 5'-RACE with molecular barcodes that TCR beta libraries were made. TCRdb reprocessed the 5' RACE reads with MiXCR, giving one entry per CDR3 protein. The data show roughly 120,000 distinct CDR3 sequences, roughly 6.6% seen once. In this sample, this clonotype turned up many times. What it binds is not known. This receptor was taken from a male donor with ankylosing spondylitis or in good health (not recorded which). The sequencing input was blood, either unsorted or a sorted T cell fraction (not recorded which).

The CDR3 is CASSVSGGDADTQYF. The CDR3 DNA reads as TGTGCCAGCAGCGTTAGCGGGGGGGATGCAGATACGCAGTATTTT. The gene calls are TRBV6-4 and TRBJ2-3, with 11 positions matching TRBD2. The CDR3 runs to 15 residues. Looked up from germline, CDR1 is MRHNA and CDR2 is SNTAGT. V gave up 6 bases and J gave up 4 bases; unmatched junction bases: 6.